This T cell receptor (beta chain) comes out of a study of control samples from healthy donors and cancer patients. Clones were read by immunoSEQ multiplex PCR, and TCRdb kept only the in-frame ones, dropping some. The table shows around 160,000 clones, with under 95% occurring only once. CDR3 length: 15 residues. Germline V CDR1 and CDR2: LNHDA, SQIVND (reference sequence). The germline V and J ends were trimmed by 3 bases and 1 base, with 12 bases remaining between them. The chain couples TRBV19 to TRBJ1-1; no clear D. Sequenced material: blood. The source of this sequence is a man between 18 and 35 years old in good health. The CDR3 bases are TGTGCCAGTAGTATGAACGGGCACAGGAACACTGAAGCTTTCTTT. Its protein product is CASSMNGHRNTEAFF.